This T cell receptor (beta chain) was sequenced during a study of cytomegalovirus exposure and HLA in healthy donors. About the study: Inside one of the first data releases sat around 86 million unique TCRs taken from HLA-typed donors.

Findings and limits, study-wide: In a later analysis, donors in an Asian-associated ancestry cluster reportedly had fewer N-insertions in productive TCRs than the cohort mean. Analysis was carried out at a later point, and it linked a missense DCLRE1C variant to TCR beta V- and J-gene trimming.

This CDR3 has 15 amino acids. CDR1 and CDR2 from the germline V gene are MGHRA and YSYEKL. V lost 5 bases and J lost 0; bases outside the gene matches: 7. The PCR had 60 Vbeta and 13 Jbeta primers. Using immunoSEQ multiplex PCR, the repertoire was profiled, and TCRdb retains in-frame clones only, with some absent. The data contain 100,000 to 150,000 clones, 81% of them singletons. This clone was seen a handful of times. As yet, its antigen is unknown. Sequenced material: PBMCs. The chain couples TRBV4-1 to TRBJ2-7, with 7 nucleotides matching TRBD1. The receptor was isolated from a woman in her twenties or thirties in good health and CMV-seronegative. The chain's CDR3 is CASSEGQQSSYEQYF. CDR3 DNA sequence: TGCGCCAGCAGCGAGGGACAGCAGAGCTCCTACGAGCAGTACTTC.